This T cell receptor beta chain appears in the sequencing data of a study of brain T cells in children with intractable seizures. Study-level points and caveats: Pre-surgery blood may have been undersampled, hiding some clones. Patients' HCMV serostatus was unknown; virus specificity rests on CDR3 similarity alone.

The sample's time point: blood from clinic visit 5 months post-surgery; TSC patient then seizure free. Surgery cases with the highest brain T cell transcript signatures were chosen for sequencing. At least one anti-epileptic drug was given before surgery. A remark on this clone: Its antigen is undetermined.

Sequencing used immunoSEQ multiplex PCR; TCRdb keeps in-frame clones, though not all of them. The data contain approximately 330,000 clones, 93% of them seen just once; the ten biggest clones take up 4.5% to 7%. The clonotype originates from a boy in the first two years of life with tuberous sclerosis and intractable seizures. Sequences were derived from peripheral blood, sampled approximately 5 months after surgery.

CDR3 DNA: TGTGCCAGCAGCGCCCTGGGACAGGATGGGGAAAAACTGTTTTTT. Amino acid sequence: CASSALGQDGEKLFF. This chain uses TRBV2 with TRBJ1-4; TRBD1 matches at 8 bases. The J segment lost 8 bases and the V segment lost 6 bases, leaving 11 bases of the junction unmatched. The CDR3 is made up of 15 amino acids. Germline-derived CDR1 and CDR2 are SNHLY and FYNNEI.